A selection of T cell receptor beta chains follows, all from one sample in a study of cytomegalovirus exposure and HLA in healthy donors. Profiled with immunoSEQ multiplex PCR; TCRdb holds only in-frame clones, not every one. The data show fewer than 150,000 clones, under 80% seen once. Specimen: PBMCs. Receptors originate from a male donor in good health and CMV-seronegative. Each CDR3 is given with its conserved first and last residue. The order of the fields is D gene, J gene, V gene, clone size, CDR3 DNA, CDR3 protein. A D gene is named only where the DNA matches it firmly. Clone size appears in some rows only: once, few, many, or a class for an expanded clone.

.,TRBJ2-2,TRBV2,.,TGTGCCAGCAGGCCCCCCGGCACCGGGGAGCTGTTTTTT,CASRPPGTGELFF
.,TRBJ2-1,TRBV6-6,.,TGTGCCAGCAGTTACGCGGGACGGCTTTCCTACAATGAGCAGTTCTTC,CASSYAGRLSYNEQFF
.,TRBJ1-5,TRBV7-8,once,TGTGCCAGCAGCTTAGTATGGGGGGGCGTTCAGCCCCAGCATTTT,CASSLVWGGVQPQHF
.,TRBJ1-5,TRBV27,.,TGTGCCAGCAGTTTCTCAGGGGAGTGGGGCAGCAATCAGCCCCAGCATTTT,CASSFSGEWGSNQPQHF
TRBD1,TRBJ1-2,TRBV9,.,TGTGCCAGCAGCGTCATGACAGGGGGCGGACTCTATGGCTACACCTTC,CASSVMTGGGLYGYTF
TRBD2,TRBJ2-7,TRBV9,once,TGTGCCAGCAGCGTAGACCTAGCGGGGCTCGAGCAGTACTTC,CASSVDLAGLEQYF
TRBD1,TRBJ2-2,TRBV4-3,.,TGCGCCAGCAGCCAAATCCCGACAGGGTCCGGGGAGCTGTTTTTT,CASSQIPTGSGELFF
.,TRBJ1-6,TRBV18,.,TGTGCCAGCTCAAACCATCAAGACAGGCGGTCTTCACCCCTCCACTTT,CASSNHQDRRSSPLHF
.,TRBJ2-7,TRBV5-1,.,TGCGCCAGCAGCTTGTACGCCAGTTCCTACGAGCAGTACTTC,CASSLYASSYEQYF
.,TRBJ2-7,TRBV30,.,TGTGCCTGGAGTGCCGTAAGGGGGAGGGCCCGCGAGCAGTACTTC,CAWSAVRGRAREQYF
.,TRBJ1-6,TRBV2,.,TGTGCCAGCAGTGAATCGGGGGCCTATAATTCACCCCTCCACTTT,CASSESGAYNSPLHF
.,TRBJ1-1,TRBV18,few,TGTGCCAGCTCTCAGTATACAGGAAACACTGAAGCTTTCTTT,CASSQYTGNTEAFF
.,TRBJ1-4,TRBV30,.,TGTGCCTGGAGTGTCCCCGAGGGTGCAACTAATGAAAAACTGTTTTTT,CAWSVPEGATNEKLFF
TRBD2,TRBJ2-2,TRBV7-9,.,TGTTCCAGCAGTCGCGGGAGTAGGGACACCGGGGAGCTGTTTTTT,CSSSRGSRDTGELFF
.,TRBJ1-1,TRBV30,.,TGTGCCTGGAATACAGGGAATGGAGCTGAAGCTTTCTTT,CAWNTGNGAEAFF
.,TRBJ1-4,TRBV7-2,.,TGTGCCAGCAGTCGGACACCGGATAATGAAAAACTGTTTTTT,CASSRTPDNEKLFF
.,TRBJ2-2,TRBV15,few,TGTGCCACCAGCAGAGGCAGGGTGGGGGAGCTGTTTTTT,CATSRGRVGELFF
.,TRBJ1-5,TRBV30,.,TGTGCCTGGAGTATCGGGGGTAGCAATCAGCCCCAGCATTTT,CAWSIGGSNQPQHF
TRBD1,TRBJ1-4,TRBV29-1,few,TGCAGCGTGAGAGACAGGGGCGACGTTATTAATGAAAAACTGTTTTTT,CSVRDRGDVINEKLFF
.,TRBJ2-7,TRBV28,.,TGTGCCAGCAGTTTAGACGGGGGAGAAGACGAGCAGTACTTC,CASSLDGGEDEQYF
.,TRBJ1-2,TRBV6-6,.,TGTGCCAGCAGTTACTCTGCCGGGACTGACTATGGCTACACCTTC,CASSYSAGTDYGYTF
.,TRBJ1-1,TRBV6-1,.,TGTGCCAGCTGGCAGGGGCGGTGGAACACTGAAGCTTTCTTT,CASWQGRWNTEAFF
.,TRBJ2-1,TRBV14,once,TGTGCCAGCAGCCGTCTAGCGAGAGGGGACAATGAGCAGTTCTTC,CASSRLARGDNEQFF
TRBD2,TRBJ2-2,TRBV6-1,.,TGTGCCAGCAGTAAAGGACTAGCTCAGAACACCGGGGAGCTGTTTTTT,CASSKGLAQNTGELFF
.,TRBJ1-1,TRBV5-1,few,TGCGCCAGCAGCTTGGTTTGGGCAGAACCGACTGAAGCTTTCTTT,CASSLVWAEPTEAFF
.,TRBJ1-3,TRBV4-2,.,TGTGCCAGCAGCCAAACCACCCGAGGTCGAAGGTTGGGAAACACCATATATTTT,CASSQTTRGRRLGNTIYF
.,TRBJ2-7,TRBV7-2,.,TGTGCCAGCAGCCCCAGTGGACAGCCCATCTACGAGCAGTACTTC,CASSPSGQPIYEQYF
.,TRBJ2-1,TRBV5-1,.,TGCGCCAGCATCATGGGGGGGCCGAACTCCTACAATGAGCAGTTCTTC,CASIMGGPNSYNEQFF
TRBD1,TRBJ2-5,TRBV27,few,TGTGCCAGCAGTTTTCTACCAGACAGGGAGAAAGAGACCCAGTACTTC,CASSFLPDREKETQYF
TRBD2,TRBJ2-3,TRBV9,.,TGTGCCAGCAGCCCCTTCCTCGGGGAGGGCCGCGCAGATACGCAGTATTTT,CASSPFLGEGRADTQYF
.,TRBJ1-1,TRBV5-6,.,TGTGCCAGCAGCTTGGGCGGGGACACTGAAGCTTTCTTT,CASSLGGDTEAFF